This T cell receptor (beta chain) was recorded in a study of T cells after somatic rescue of genetic block. The CDR3 sequence is 13 residues long. Trimming stripped 6 bases from V and 3 bases from J, with 9 bases between. CDR1 WSHSY and CDR2 SAAADI come from the germline V gene. Only in-frame clones appear in the TCRdb table, and some are missing; sequencing was by immunoSEQ multiplex PCR. The table shows roughly 92,000 clones, with just under 90% occurring only once. This receptor was identified in a woman between 18 and 30 years old. Sequences were obtained from peripheral blood mononuclear cells (PBMCs). J is TRBJ2-1 and V is TRBV10-2; D gene unclear. The CDR3 here is CASRLDIYNEQFF. CDR3 coding DNA: TGCGCCAGCAGGCTTGACATCTACAATGAGCAGTTCTTC.